Reported below is one T cell receptor beta chain. Produced via immunoSEQ multiplex PCR; TCRdb's table is partial and in-frame only. The data contain roughly 1 million clones, about 75% of them seen just once; the ten biggest clones take up approximately 1.3%. The CDR3 is 16 amino acids. Between the trimmed V and J ends, which lost 5 bases and 4 bases, there was a span of 21 bases. Germline values: CDR1 SGHAT, CDR2 FQNNGV. This entry belongs to a study of shared clonotypes between healthy human individuals. The J gene is TRBJ2-7, the V gene TRBV11-2, with D perhaps matching TRBD2 (5 bases). The specimen was memory CD4+ T cells sorted from blood. Subset defined: CD45RA-negative fraction. The clonotype originates from a man younger than 35 in good health. In nucleotides, the CDR3 is TGTGCCAGCAGCAGCGGACGGTTCCAAAGTCTTTACGAGCAGTACTTC. This codes for CASSSGRFQSLYEQYF.